The clone carrying this TCR beta chain occurred many times. The antigen is not known. These data are taken from a study of CD8 T cells in ankylosing spondylitis. Unmatched junction bases numbered 5, after V lost 2 bases and J lost 7 bases. Looked up from germline, CDR1 is LGHNA and CDR2 is YSLEER. This CDR3 region has 15 residues. Study findings and constraints: Significantly higher representation of disease-linked clones was reported for matched ankylosing spondylitis synovial fluid. Clones linked to disease, bearing a CD8+ phenotype, were relatively rare in peripheral blood. Among TCR beta sequences, a motif of under ten highly homologous variants appeared characteristic of ankylosing spondylitis blood.

With molecular barcodes, quantitative 5'-RACE was used to make the TCR beta libraries. TCRdb fed the 5' RACE reads into MiXCR, producing one record per CDR3 protein. The sample lists 200,000 to 250,000 distinct CDR3 sequences, about 17% occurring once. The rearrangement links TRBV4-3 to TRBJ2-1; 10 bases are shared with TRBD2. The TCR originated in a male donor with ankylosing spondylitis. Specimen: blood, either unsorted or a sorted T cell fraction (not recorded which). CDR3 bases: TGCGCCAGCAGCCAAATAGCGGGAGGATTGAATGAGCAGTTCTTC. Encoded protein: CASSQIAGGLNEQFF.